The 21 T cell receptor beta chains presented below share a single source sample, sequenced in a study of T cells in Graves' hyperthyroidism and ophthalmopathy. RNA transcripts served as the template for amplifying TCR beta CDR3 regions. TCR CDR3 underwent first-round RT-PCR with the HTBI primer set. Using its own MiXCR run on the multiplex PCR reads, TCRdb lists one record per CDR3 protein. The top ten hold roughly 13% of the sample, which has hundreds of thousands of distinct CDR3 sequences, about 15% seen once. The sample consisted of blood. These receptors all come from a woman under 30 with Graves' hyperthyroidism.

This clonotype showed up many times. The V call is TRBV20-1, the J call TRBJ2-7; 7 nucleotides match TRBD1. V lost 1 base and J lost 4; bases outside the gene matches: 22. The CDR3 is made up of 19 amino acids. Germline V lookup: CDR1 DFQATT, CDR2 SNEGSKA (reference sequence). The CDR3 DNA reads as TGCAGTGCTAGAGCTAGCACGAATGGCCGACAGGGCGAATGGTACGAGCAGTACTTC. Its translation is CSARASTNGRQGEWYEQYF.

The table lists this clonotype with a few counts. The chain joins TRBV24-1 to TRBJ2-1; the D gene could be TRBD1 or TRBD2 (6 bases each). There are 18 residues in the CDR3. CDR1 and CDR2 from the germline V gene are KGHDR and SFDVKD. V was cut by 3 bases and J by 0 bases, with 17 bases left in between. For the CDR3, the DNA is TGTGCCACCAGTGATCCCCTCGGGGGCGGCCGCTCCTACAATGAGCAGTTCTTC. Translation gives CATSDPLGGGRSYNEQFF.

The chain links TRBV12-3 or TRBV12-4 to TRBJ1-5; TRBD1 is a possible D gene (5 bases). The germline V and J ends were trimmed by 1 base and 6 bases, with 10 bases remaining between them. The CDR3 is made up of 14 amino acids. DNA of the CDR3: TGTGCCAGCAGTTTAGGGGGGATGGTTCAGCCCCAGCATTTT. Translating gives CASSLGGMVQPQHF.

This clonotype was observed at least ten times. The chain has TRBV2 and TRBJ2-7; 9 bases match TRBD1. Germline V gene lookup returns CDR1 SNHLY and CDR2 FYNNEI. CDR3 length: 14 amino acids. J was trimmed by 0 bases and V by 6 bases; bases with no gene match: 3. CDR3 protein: CASRATGGSYEQYF. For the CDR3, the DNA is TGTGCCAGCAGGGCGACAGGGGGCTCCTACGAGCAGTACTTC.

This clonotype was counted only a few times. The CDR3, as DNA: TGCAGTGCAAGGGCGGGACAGGGGATCTACGAGCAGTACTTC. Translating gives CSARAGQGIYEQYF. The chain links TRBV20-1 to TRBJ2-7, with 10 bases fitting TRBD1. Germline CDR1 DFQATT, CDR2 SNEGSKA (reference sequence). This CDR3 region has 14 residues. The V gene end was trimmed by 6 bases and the J gene end by 3 bases; junction bases not matched to a gene: 8.

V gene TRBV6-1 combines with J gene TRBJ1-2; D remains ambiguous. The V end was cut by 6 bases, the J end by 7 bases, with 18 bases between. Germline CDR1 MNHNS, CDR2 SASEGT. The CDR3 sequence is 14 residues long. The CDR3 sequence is CASRGPGASIGYTF. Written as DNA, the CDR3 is TGTGCCAGCAGGGGTCCGGGAGCATCCATTGGCTACACCTTC.

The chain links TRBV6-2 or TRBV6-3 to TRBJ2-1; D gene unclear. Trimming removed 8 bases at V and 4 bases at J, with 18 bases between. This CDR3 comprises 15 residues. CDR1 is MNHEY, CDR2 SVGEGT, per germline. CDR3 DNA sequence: TGTGCCAGCCGACCACCGCGTCCTAATTACAATGAGCAGTTCTTC. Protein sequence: CASRPPRPNYNEQFF.

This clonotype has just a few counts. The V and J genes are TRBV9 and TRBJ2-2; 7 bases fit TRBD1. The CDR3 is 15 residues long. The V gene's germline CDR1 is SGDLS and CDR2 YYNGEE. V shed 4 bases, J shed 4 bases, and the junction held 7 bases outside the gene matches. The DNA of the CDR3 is TGTGCCAGCAGCAAAGGGGGCGCGGGCACCGGGGAGCTGTTTTTT. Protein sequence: CASSKGGAGTGELFF.

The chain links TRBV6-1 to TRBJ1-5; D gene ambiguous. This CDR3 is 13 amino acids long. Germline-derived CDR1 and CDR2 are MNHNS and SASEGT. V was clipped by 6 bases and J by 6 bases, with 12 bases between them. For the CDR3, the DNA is TGTGCCAGCAGACCCGATCGGACTCAGCCCCAGCATTTT. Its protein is CASRPDRTQPQHF.

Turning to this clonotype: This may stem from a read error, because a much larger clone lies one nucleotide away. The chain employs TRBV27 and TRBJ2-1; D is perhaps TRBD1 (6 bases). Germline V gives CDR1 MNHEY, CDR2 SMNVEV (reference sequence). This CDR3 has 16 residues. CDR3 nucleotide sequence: TGTGCCAGCAGTTTATCGGGGACACGCTCCTACAATGAGCGGTTCTTC. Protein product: CASSLSGTRSYNERFF.

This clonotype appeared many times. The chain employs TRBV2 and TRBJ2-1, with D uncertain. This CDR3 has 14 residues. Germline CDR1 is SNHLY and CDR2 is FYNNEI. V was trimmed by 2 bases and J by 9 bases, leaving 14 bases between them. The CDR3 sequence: CASSEMTSRSEQFF. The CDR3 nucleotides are TGTGCCAGCAGTGAAATGACCAGCCGGAGTGAGCAGTTCTTC.

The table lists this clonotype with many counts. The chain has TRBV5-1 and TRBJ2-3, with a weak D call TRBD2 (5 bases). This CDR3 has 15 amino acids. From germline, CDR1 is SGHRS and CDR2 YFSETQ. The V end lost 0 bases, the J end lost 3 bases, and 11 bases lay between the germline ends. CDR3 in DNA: TGCGCCAGCAGCTTGGGGACTTATAGTACAGATACGCAGTATTTT. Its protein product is CASSLGTYSTDTQYF.

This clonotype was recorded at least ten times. In nucleotides, the CDR3 is TGTGCCAGCAGCCGCCAACGTCAGCCCCTTTCCTACAATGAGCAGTTCTTC. Its translation: CASSRQRQPLSYNEQFF. The chain couples TRBV3-1 to TRBJ2-1; unclear D gene. Per the germline V gene, CDR1 is LGHDT and CDR2 is YNNKEL (reference sequence). This CDR3 region has 17 residues. Trimming left V 4 bases short and J 1 base short, with 17 bases between.

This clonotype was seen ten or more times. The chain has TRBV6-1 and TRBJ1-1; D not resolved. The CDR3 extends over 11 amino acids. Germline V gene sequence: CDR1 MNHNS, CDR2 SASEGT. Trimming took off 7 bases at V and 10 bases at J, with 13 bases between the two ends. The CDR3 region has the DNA TGTGCCAGCACCCGAGCGGGAAGAGCTTTCTTT. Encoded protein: CASTRAGRAFF.

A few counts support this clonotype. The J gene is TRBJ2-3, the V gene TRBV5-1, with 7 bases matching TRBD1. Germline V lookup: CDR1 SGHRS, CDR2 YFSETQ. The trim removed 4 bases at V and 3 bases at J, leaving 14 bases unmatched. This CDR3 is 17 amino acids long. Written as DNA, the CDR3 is TGCGCCAGCAGCCCCCGTGTTGGCAGGGGGTTGACAGATACGCAGTATTTT. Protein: CASSPRVGRGLTDTQYF.

CDR3 sequence reads: CATNRDRGGETQYF. CDR3 DNA sequence: TGTGCCACCAACCGGGACAGGGGTGGGGAGACCCAGTACTTC. V gene TRBV28 combines with J gene TRBJ2-5, with TRBD1 matching over 10 bases. V shed 10 bases, J shed 5 bases, and the junction held 10 bases outside the gene matches. From germline, CDR1 is MDHEN and CDR2 SYDVKM. The CDR3 sequence is 14 residues long.

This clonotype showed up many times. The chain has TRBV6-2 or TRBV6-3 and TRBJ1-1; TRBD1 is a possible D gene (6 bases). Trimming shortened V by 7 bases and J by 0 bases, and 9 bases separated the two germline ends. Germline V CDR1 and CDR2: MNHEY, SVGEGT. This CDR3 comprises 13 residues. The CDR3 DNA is TGTGCCAGCATCAGGGGCCTGAACACTGAAGCTTTCTTT. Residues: CASIRGLNTEAFF.

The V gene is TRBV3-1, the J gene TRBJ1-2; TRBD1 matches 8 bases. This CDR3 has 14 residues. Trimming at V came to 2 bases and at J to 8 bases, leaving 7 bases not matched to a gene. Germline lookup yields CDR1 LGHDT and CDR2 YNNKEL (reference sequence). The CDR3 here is CASSQNGQGFGYTF. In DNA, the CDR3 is TGTGCCAGCAGCCAAAATGGACAGGGTTTCGGCTACACCTTC.

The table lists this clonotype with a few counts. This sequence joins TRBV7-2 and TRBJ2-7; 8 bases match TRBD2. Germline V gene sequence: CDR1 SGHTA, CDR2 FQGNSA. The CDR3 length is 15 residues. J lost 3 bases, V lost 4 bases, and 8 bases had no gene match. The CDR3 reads CASSSGSGKDYEQYF. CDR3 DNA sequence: TGTGCCAGCAGCTCGGGTAGCGGGAAGGACTACGAGCAGTACTTC.

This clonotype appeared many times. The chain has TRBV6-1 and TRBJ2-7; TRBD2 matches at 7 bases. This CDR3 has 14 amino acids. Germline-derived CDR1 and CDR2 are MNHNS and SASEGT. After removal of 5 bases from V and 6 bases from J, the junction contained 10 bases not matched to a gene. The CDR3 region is CASSIRTSTAEQYF. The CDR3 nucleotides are TGTGCCAGCAGTATTAGGACTAGTACCGCCGAGCAGTACTTC.

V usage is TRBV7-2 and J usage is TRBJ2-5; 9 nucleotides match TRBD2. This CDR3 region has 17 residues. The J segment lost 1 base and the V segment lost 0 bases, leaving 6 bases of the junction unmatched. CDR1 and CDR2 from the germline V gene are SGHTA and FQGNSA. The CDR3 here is CASSLAAGGGVQETQYF. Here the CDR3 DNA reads TGTGCCAGCAGCTTAGCCGCGGGCGGGGGGGTCCAAGAGACCCAGTACTTC.